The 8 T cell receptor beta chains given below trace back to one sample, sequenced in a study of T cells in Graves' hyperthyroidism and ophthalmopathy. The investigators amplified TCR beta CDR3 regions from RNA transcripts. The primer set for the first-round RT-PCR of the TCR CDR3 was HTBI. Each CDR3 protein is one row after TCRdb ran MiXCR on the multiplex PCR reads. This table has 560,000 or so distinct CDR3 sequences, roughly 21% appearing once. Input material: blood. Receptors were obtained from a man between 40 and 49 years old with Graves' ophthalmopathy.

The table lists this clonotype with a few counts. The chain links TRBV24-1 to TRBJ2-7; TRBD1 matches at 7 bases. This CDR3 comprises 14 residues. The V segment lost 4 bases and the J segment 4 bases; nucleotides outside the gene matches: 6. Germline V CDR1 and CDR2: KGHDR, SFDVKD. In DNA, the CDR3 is TGTGCCACCAGTGAGCCGGGACAGTTGTACGAGCAGTACTTC. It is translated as CATSEPGQLYEQYF.

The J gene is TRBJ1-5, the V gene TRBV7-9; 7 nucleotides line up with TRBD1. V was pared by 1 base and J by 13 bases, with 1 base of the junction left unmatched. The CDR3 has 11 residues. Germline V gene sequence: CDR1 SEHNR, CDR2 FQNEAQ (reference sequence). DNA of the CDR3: TGTGCCAGCAGCTTAGGGGACAGTCAGCATTTT. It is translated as CASSLGDSQHF.

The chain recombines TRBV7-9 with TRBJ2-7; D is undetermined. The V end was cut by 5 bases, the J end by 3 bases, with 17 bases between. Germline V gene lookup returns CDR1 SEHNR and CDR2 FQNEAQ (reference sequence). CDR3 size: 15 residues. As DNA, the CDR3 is TGTGCCAGCAGCCAAGATTCGACTGGATTCTACGAGCAGTACTTC. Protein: CASSQDSTGFYEQYF.

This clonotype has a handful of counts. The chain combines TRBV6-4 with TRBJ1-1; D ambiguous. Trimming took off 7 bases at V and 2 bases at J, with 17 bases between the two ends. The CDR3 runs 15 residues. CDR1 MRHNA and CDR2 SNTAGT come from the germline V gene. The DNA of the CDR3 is TGTGCCAGCAAAACAACCGGGCCCAGAAACACTGAAGCTTTCTTT. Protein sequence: CASKTTGPRNTEAFF.

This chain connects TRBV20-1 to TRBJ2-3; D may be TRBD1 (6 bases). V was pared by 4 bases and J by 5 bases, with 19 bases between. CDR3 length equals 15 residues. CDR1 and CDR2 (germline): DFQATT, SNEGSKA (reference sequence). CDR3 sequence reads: CSATSPGHLGDTQYF. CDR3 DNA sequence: TGCAGTGCTACAAGCCCGGGACACCTCGGAGATACGCAGTATTTT.

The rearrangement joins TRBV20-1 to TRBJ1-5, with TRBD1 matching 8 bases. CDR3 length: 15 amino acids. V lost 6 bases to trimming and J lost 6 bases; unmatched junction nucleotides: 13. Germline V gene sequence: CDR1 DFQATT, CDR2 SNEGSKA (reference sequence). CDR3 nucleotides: TGCAGTGCCACTCCCAGGCAGGGGGCTAGTCAGCCCCAGCATTTT. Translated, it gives CSATPRQGASQPQHF.

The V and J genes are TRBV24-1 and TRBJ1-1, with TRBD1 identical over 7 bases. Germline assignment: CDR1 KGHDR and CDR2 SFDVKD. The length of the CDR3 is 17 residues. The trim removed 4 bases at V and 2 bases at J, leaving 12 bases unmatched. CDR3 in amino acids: CATSEPTGVTPNTEAFF. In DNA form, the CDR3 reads TGTGCCACCAGTGAGCCCACAGGGGTTACCCCCAACACTGAAGCTTTCTTT.

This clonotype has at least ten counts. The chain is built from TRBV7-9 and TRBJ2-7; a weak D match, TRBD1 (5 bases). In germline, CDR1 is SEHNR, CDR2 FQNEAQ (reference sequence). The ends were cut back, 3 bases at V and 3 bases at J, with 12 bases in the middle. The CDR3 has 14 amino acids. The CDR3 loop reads CASSFAGLIYEQYF. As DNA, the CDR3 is TGTGCCAGCAGCTTTGCAGGGCTAATCTACGAGCAGTACTTC. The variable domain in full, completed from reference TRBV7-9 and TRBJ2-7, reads DTGVSQNPRHKITKRGQNVTFRCDPISEHNRLYWYRQTLGQGPEFLTYFQNEAQLEKSRLLSDRFSAERPKGSFSTLEIQRTEQGDSAMYLCASSFAGLIYEQYFGPGTRLTVT.